Following are 6 T cell receptor beta chains from one sample sequenced in a study of blood T cell repertoires in COVID-19. The method was immunoSEQ multiplex PCR; TCRdb's version includes in-frame clones alone and lacks a portion of them. Of about 210,000 clones in the sample, roughly nine tenths were seen once. The sample consisted of PBMCs or T cells enriched from blood (not recorded which). The origin of the receptors is a woman in her late teens or twenties who had recovered from COVID-19.

Concerning this clone itself: The identical CDR3 is also encoded by other nucleotide sequences in the sample. The chain has TRBV4-1 and TRBJ1-2, with 8 bases lining up with TRBD1. CDR1 is MGHRA, CDR2 YSYEKL, per germline. The V and J ends lost 3 bases and 3 bases, in that order; junction bases with no gene match: 0. The CDR3 has 13 amino acids. The CDR3 sequence: CASSQDRDYGYTF. The CDR3 DNA follows: TGCGCCAGCAGCCAGGACAGGGACTATGGCTACACCTTC.

V usage is TRBV11-1 and J usage is TRBJ1-6, with 7 bases lining up with TRBD1. V lost 0 bases, J lost 7 bases, and 3 bases stayed unmatched. The CDR3 spans 15 residues. The germline V gene encodes CDR1 SGHAT and CDR2 FQDESV (reference sequence). CDR3 sequence: CASSLAQGTNSPLHF. CDR3 nucleotide sequence: TGTGCCAGCAGCTTAGCACAGGGGACCAATTCACCCCTCCACTTT.

The rearrangement links TRBV7-9 to TRBJ2-7, with D maybe TRBD2 (5 bases). Trimming pared 5 bases from V and 5 bases from J, leaving 13 bases between. Per the germline V gene, CDR1 is SEHNR and CDR2 is FQNEAQ (reference sequence). There are 13 residues in the CDR3. The CDR3, as DNA: TGTGCCAGCAGCGTAGACGGGGTCCACGAGCAGTACTTC. This codes for CASSVDGVHEQYF.

The chain couples TRBV14 to TRBJ1-1; D may be TRBD1 (5 bases). Per germline, CDR1 SGHDN and CDR2 FVKESK. CDR3 size: 13 residues. Trimming took 1 base from V and 11 from J, leaving 14 bases between them. The CDR3 nucleotides are TGTGCCAGCAGCCAAGGGGGCTCATCGGGCGCTTTCTTT. It translates to CASSQGGSSGAFF.

V and J are TRBV5-5 and TRBJ1-2; TRBD1 might be the D (6 bases). Trimming shortened V by 0 bases and J by 4 bases, and 10 bases separated the two germline ends. The CDR3 spans 14 residues. Germline CDR1 reads SGHKS; CDR2 reads YYEKEE (reference sequence). The CDR3 DNA reads as TGTGCCAGCAGCTTGGCCCAGGGGATCTATGGCTACACCTTC. As protein: CASSLAQGIYGYTF.

The chain recombines TRBV11-1 with TRBJ2-1; TRBD1 agrees at 9 bases. This CDR3 is 12 amino acids long. With 6 bases clipped from V and 15 bases from J, the junction kept 9 bases outside the gene matches. The germline V gene encodes CDR1 SGHAT and CDR2 FQDESV (reference sequence). The CDR3 nucleotides read TGTGCCAGCAGGAGAACAGGGGGCCAACCGTTCTTC. Protein sequence: CASRRTGGQPFF.